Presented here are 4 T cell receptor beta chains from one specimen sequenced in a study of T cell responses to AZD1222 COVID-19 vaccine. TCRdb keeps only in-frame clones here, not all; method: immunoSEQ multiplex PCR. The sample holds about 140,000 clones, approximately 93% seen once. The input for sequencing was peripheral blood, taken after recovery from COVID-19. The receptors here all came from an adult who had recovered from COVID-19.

Here the CDR3 reads CASSKGLAAYEQYF. The CDR3 region has the DNA TGCGCCAGCAGCAAGGGACTAGCGGCCTACGAGCAGTACTTC. The chain combines TRBV5-1 with TRBJ2-7; 11 bases match TRBD2. V shed 4 bases and J 2 bases; nucleotides not matched to a gene: 2. The germline gives CDR1 SGHRS, CDR2 YFSETQ. The CDR3 is made up of 14 amino acids.

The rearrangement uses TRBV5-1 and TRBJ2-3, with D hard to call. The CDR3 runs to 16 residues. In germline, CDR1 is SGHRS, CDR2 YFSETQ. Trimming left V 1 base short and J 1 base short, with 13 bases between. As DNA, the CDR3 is TGCGCCAGCAGCTTGACTGGCGTGGTGGGCACAGATACGCAGTATTTT. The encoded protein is CASSLTGVVGTDTQYF.

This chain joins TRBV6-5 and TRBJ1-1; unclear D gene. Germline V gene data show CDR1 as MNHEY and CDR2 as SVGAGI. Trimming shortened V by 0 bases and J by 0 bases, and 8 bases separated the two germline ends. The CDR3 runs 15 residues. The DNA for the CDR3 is TGTGCCAGCAGTTACTCCCTGAACATGAACACTGAAGCTTTCTTT. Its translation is CASSYSLNMNTEAFF.

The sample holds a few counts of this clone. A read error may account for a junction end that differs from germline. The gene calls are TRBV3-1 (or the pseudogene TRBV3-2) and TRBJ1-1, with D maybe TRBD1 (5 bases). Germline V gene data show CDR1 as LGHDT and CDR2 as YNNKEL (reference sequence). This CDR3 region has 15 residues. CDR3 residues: CASTQRGGQDTEAFF. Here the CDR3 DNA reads TGTGCCAGCACCCAAAGGGGCGGTCAGGACACTGAAGCTTTCTTT.